One and the same sample provided the 12 T cell receptor beta chains below, sequenced in a study of shared clonotypes between healthy human individuals. Profiled with immunoSEQ multiplex PCR; TCRdb holds only in-frame clones, not every one. The table shows roughly 2 million clones, with 95% occurring only once. The sample consisted of naive CD4+ T cells sorted from blood. This sample's subset: CD45RA+ positively selected. The receptors were sampled from a man in his late teens or twenties in good health.

A remark on this clone: Other DNA sequences in the same sample also yield this CDR3. The chain recombines TRBV18 with TRBJ2-7; D gene ambiguous. Germline CDR1 reads KGHSH; CDR2 reads LQKENI. With 3 bases removed from V and 2 bases from J, the gap between germline ends came to 11 bases. CDR3 size: 14 residues. The CDR3 sequence: CASSPGRNTYEQYF. The CDR3 bases are TGTGCCAGCTCACCTGGTAGAAATACCTACGAGCAGTACTTC.

The rearrangement links TRBV6-5 to TRBJ1-1; 9 nucleotides line up with TRBD1. From germline, CDR1 is MNHEY and CDR2 SVGAGI. The trim removed 6 bases at V and 8 bases at J, leaving 7 bases unmatched. The CDR3 runs to 13 residues. CDR3 DNA sequence: TGTGCCAGCAGGGCAACAGGGGGCTGGGAAGCTTTCTTT. The encoded protein is CASRATGGWEAFF.

This clone was detected once. This chain links TRBV6-1 with TRBJ2-7, with TRBD2 matching 9 bases. Germline V gives CDR1 MNHNS, CDR2 SASEGT. Trimming took 6 bases from V and 7 from J; bases not matched to a gene: 10. This CDR3 comprises 14 residues. The CDR3 DNA follows: TGTGCCAGCAGCGAAATAGCGGGAGCTTGGGAGCAGTACTTC. This encodes CASSEIAGAWEQYF.

V gene TRBV6-5 combines with J gene TRBJ2-5; the D call may be TRBD1 or TRBD2 (6 bases each). This CDR3 has 14 amino acids. Trimming took off 11 bases at V and 2 bases at J, with 18 bases between the two ends. The germline V gene has CDR1 MNHEY and CDR2 SVGAGI. The CDR3 reads CAAAPGGGQETQYF. The CDR3 nucleotides are TGTGCCGCCGCCCCCGGAGGGGGACAAGAGACCCAGTACTTC.

Concerning this clone itself: The identical CDR3 is also encoded by other nucleotide sequences in the sample. This CDR3 reads CASSLDTGLGNTIYF. CDR3 in DNA: TGCGCCAGCAGCTTGGATACAGGGTTGGGAAACACCATATATTTT. This rearrangement joins TRBV5-1 to TRBJ1-3; maybe TRBD1 (6 bases). There are 15 residues in the CDR3. V was shortened by 0 bases and J by 4 bases, with 11 bases between the two germline ends. The V gene's germline CDR1 is SGHRS and CDR2 YFSETQ. Based on the CDR3 plus reference TRBV5-1 and TRBJ1-3, the full variable domain is KAGVTQTPRYLIKTRGQQVTLSCSPISGHRSVSWYQQTPGQGLQFLFEYFSETQRNKGNFPGRFSGRQFSNSRSEMNVSTLELGDSALYLCASSLDTGLGNTIYFGEGSWLTVV.

This clone showed up just once. The chain's CDR3 is CASSRTGAPSNQPQHF. The CDR3 DNA follows: TGTGCCAGCAGCCGGACAGGGGCCCCTAGCAATCAGCCCCAGCATTTT. The rearrangement joins TRBV7-2 to TRBJ1-5; 9 nucleotides align to TRBD1. Germline CDR1 reads SGHTA; CDR2 reads FQGNSA. Unmatched junction bases numbered 5, after V lost 5 bases and J lost 0 bases. CDR3 length: 16 amino acids.

About this clone itself: The sample carries other DNA sequences with the same CDR3. This chain links TRBV18 with TRBJ2-7; no clear D. CDR1 is KGHSH, CDR2 LQKENI, per germline. This CDR3 contains 14 residues. The ends were cut back, 3 bases at V and 2 bases at J, with 11 bases in the middle. The CDR3 DNA reads as TGTGCCAGCTCACCCCCAGGTGGAGCCTACGAGCAGTACTTC. This translates into CASSPPGGAYEQYF.

The genes are TRBV10-3 and TRBJ1-1; tentative D call: TRBD1 (5 bases). Germline V CDR1 and CDR2: ENHRY, SYGVKD. V was clipped by 3 bases and J by 4 bases, with 6 bases between them. The CDR3 is made up of 12 amino acids. DNA of the CDR3: TGTGCCATCAGTGATACAGGCACTGAAGCTTTCTTT. Its protein is CAISDTGTEAFF.

The V call is TRBV4-1, the J call TRBJ1-5, with 8 bases aligning to TRBD1. V lost 0 bases and J lost 8; bases outside the gene matches: 9. This CDR3 is 16 amino acids long. Germline CDR1 is MGHRA and CDR2 is YSYEKL. The CDR3 DNA follows: TGCGCCAGCAGCCAAGATTTGGCAGGGGGCAGAGAGCCCCAGCATTTT. As protein: CASSQDLAGGREPQHF.

The chain couples TRBV6-5 to TRBJ1-3; D is possibly TRBD1 (5 bases). The CDR3 runs to 13 residues. Trimming cost V 2 bases and J 4 bases, with 6 bases left between them. Germline CDR1 is MNHEY and CDR2 is SVGAGI. The CDR3 spells CASSYQGGNTIYF. Here the CDR3 DNA reads TGTGCCAGCAGTTACCAGGGAGGAAACACCATATATTTT.

The V gene is TRBV9, the J gene TRBJ2-2, with D tentatively TRBD1 (5 bases). Looked up from germline, CDR1 is SGDLS and CDR2 is YYNGEE. Trimming took off 5 bases at V and 5 bases at J, with 16 bases between the two ends. The CDR3 is made up of 15 amino acids. The CDR3 region has the DNA TGTGCCAGCAGTAAACAGGAAATTACGACCGGGGAGCTGTTTTTT. It yields the protein CASSKQEITTGELFF.

The rearrangement joins TRBV5-1 to TRBJ2-7; D is ambiguous. Deletions cut 4 bases from V and 3 bases from J, with 11 bases between. This CDR3 comprises 13 residues. CDR1 is SGHRS and CDR2 is YFSETQ in the germline V gene. The CDR3 region has the DNA TGCGCCAGCAGCCCCCGAGCTAGCTACGAGCAGTACTTC. Translation: CASSPRASYEQYF.